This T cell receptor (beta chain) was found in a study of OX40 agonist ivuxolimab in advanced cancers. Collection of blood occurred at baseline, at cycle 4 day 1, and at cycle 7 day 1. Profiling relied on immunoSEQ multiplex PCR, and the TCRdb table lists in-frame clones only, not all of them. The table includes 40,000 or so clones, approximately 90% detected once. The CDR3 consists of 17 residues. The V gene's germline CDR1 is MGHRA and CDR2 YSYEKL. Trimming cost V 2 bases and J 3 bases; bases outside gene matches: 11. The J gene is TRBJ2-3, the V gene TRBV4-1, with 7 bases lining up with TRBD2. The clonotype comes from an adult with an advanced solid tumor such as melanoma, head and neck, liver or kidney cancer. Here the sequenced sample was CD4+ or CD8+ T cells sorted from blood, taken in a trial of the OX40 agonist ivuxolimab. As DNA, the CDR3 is TGCGCCAGCAGCCAAACCCCTAGGGCTAGCGGTACAGATACGCAGTATTTT. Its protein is CASSQTPRASGTDTQYF.